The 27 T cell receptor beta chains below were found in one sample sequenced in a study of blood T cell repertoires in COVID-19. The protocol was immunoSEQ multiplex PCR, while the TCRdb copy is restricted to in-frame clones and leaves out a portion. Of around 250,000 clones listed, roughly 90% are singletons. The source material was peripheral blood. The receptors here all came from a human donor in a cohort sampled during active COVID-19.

The CDR3 DNA sequence: TGTGCCAGCTCACCCCCCGGGACAGGAGGGGGCTACACCTTC. This encodes CASSPPGTGGGYTF. The genes are TRBV18 and TRBJ1-2; 8 nucleotides agree with TRBD1. The CDR3 has 14 residues. Germline CDR1 is KGHSH and CDR2 is LQKENI. Trimming cost V 3 bases and J 8 bases; bases outside gene matches: 8.

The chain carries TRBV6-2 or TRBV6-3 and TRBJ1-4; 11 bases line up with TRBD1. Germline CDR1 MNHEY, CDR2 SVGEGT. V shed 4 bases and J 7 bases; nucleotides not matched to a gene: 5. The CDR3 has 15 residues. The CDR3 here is CASSSRTGGTEKLFF. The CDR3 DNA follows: TGTGCCAGCAGTTCCCGGACAGGGGGCACTGAAAAACTGTTTTTT.

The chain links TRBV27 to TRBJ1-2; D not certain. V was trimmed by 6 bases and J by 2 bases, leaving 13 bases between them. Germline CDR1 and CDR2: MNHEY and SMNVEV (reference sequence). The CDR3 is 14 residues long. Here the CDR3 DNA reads TGTGCCAGCAGCCCCGGGGTGATAAACTATGGCTACACCTTC. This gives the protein CASSPGVINYGYTF.

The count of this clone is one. The CDR3 loop is CAWRGLRQGNGYTF. CDR3 nucleotide sequence: TGTGCCTGGAGGGGACTTCGACAGGGGAATGGCTACACCTTC. The V call is TRBV30, the J call TRBJ1-2, with 8 bases matching TRBD1. V shed 3 bases, J shed 6 bases, and the junction held 9 bases outside the gene matches. Germline-derived CDR1 and CDR2 are GTSNPN and SVGIG (reference sequence). The CDR3 totals 14 residues.

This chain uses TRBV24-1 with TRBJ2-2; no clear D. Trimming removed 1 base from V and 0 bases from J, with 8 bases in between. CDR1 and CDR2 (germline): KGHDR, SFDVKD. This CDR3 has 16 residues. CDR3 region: CATSDFDTSNTGELFF. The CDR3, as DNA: TGTGCCACCAGTGATTTCGACACCTCGAACACCGGGGAGCTGTTTTTT.

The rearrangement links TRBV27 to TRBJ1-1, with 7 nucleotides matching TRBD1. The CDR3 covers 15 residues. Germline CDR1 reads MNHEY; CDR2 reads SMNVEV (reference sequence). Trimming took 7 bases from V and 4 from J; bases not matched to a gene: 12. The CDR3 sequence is CASILYRDSPTEAFF. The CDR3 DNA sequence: TGTGCCAGCATTCTTTACCGGGACAGTCCCACTGAAGCTTTCTTT.

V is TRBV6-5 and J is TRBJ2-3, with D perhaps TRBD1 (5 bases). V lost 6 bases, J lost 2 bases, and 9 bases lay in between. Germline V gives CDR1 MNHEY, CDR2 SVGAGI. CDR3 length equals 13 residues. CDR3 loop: CASRGLNTDTQYF. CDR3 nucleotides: TGTGCCAGCAGGGGGCTAAACACAGATACGCAGTATTTT.

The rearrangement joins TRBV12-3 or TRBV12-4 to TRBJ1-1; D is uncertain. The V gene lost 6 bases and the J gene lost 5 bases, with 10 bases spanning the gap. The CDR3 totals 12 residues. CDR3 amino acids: CASRVRGTEAFF. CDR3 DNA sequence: TGTGCCAGCAGGGTAAGAGGTACTGAAGCTTTCTTT.

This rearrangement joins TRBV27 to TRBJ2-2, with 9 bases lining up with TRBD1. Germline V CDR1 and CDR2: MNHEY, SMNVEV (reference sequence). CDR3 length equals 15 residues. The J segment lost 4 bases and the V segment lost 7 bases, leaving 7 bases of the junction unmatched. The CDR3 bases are TGTGCCAGCAAACAGGGGGCGCAGGCCACCGGGGAGCTGTTTTTT. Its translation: CASKQGAQATGELFF.

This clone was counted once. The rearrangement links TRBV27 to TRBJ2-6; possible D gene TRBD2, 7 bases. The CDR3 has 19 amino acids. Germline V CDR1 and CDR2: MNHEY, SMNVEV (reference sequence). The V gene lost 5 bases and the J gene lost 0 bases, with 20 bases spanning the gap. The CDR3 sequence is CASSLSRGAVSSGANVLTF. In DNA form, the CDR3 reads TGTGCCAGCAGTCTCTCTCGGGGGGCTGTAAGCTCTGGGGCCAACGTCCTGACTTTC.

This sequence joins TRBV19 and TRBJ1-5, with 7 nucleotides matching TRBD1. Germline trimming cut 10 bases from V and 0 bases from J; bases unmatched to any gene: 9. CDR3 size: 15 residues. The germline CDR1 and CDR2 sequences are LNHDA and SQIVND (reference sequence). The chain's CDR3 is CATVPDRNSNQPQHF. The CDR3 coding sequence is TGTGCCACTGTTCCGGACAGGAATAGCAATCAGCCCCAGCATTTT. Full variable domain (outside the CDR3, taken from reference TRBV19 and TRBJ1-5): DGGITQSPKYLFRKEGQNVTLSCEQNLNHDAMYWYRQDPGQGLRLIYYSQIVNDFQKGDIAEGYSVSREKKESFPLTVTSAQKNPTAFYLCATVPDRNSNQPQHFGDGTRLSIL.

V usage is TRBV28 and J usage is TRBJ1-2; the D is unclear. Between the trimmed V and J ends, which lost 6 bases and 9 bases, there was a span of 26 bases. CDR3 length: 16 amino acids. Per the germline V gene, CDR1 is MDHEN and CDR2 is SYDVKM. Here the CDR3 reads CASSPPLASLEMSYTF. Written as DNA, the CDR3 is TGTGCCAGCAGCCCCCCGCTGGCGTCCTTGGAGATGAGCTACACCTTC.

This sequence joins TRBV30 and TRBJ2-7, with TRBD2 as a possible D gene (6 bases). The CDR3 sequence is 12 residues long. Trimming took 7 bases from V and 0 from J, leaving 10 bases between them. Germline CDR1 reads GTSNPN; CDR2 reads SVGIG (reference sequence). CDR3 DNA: TGTGCCTTTCGGGGGTACTCCTACGAGCAGTACTTC. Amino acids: CAFRGYSYEQYF.

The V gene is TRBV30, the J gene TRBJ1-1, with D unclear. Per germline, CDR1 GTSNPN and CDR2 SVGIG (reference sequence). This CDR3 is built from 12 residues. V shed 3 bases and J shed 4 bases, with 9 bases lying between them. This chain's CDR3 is CAWRRFPTEAFF. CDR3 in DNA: TGTGCCTGGAGGCGGTTCCCCACTGAAGCTTTCTTT.

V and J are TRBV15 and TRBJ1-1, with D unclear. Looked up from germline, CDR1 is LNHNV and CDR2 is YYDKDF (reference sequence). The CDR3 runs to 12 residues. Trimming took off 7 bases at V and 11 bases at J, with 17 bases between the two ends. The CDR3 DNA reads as TGTGCCACCACCTCGTGGGCAGGTAATGCTTTCTTT. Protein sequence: CATTSWAGNAFF.

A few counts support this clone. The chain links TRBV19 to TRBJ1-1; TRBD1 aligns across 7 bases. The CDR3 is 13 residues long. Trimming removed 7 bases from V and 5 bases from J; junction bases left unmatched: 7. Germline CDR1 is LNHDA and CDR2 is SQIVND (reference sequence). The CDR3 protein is CASNRRGTTEAFF. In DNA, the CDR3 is TGTGCCAGTAATCGCAGGGGGACGACTGAAGCTTTCTTT.

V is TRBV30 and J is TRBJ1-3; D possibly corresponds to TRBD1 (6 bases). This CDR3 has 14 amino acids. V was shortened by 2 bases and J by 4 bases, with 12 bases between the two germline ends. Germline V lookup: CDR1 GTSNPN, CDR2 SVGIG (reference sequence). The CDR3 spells CAWSRKGGGNTIYF. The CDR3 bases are TGTGCCTGGAGTCGAAAGGGGGGGGGAAACACCATATATTTT.

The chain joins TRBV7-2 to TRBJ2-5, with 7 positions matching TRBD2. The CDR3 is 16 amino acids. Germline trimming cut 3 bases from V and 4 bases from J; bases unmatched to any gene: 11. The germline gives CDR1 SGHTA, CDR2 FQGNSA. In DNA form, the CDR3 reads TGTGCCAGCAGCTTCGTCCCTCTAGCGGTTGGAGAGACCCAGTACTTC. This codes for CASSFVPLAVGETQYF.

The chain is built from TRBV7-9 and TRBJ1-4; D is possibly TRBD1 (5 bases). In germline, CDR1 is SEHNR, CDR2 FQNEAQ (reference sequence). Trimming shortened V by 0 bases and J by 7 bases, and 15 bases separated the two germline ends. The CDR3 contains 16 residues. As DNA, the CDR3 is TGTGCCAGCAGCTTAGCGGGTGCGGAGGGGTTTGAAAAACTGTTTTTT. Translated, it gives CASSLAGAEGFEKLFF.

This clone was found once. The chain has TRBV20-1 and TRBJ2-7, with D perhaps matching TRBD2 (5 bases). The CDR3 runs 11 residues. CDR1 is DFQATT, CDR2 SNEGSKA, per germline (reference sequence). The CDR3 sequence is CRGEKLREQYF. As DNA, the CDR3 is TGCAGGGGAGAGAAGCTCCGCGAGCAGTACTTC.

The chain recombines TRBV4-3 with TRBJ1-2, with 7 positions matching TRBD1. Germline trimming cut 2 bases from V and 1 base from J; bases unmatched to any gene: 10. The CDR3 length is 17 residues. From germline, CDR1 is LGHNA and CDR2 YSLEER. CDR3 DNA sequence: TGCGCCAGCAGCCAATTTCTACAGGGGTCGGGTAACTATGGCTACACCTTC. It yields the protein CASSQFLQGSGNYGYTF.

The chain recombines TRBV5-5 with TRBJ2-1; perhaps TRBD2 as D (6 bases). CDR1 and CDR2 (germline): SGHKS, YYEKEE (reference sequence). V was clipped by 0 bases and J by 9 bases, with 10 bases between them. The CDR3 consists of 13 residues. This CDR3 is CASSLVTRLEQFF. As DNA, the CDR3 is TGTGCCAGCAGCTTGGTGACTAGGCTTGAGCAGTTCTTC. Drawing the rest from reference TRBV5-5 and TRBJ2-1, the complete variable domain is DAGVTQSPTHLIKTRGQQVTLRCSPISGHKSVSWYQQVLGQGPQFIFQYYEKEERGRGNFPDRFSARQFPNYSSELNVNALLLGDSALYLCASSLVTRLEQFFGPGTRLTVL.

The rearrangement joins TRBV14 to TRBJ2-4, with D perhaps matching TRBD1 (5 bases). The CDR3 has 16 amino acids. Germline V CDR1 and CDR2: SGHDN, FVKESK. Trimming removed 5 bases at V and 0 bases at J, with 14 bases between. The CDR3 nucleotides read TGTGCCAGCAGCGAAGGGGCCGATGTAGCCAAAAACATTCAGTACTTC. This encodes CASSEGADVAKNIQYF.

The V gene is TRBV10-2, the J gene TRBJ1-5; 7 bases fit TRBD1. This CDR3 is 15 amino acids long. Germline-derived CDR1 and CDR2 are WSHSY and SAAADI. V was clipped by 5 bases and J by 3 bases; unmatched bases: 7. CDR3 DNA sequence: TGCGCCAGCAGTCCTGACAGGGTCGTCAATCAGCCCCAGCATTTT. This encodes CASSPDRVVNQPQHF.

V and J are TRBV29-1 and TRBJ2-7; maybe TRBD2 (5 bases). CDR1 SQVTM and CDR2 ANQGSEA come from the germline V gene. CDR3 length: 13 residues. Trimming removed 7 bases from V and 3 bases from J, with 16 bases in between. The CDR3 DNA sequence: TGCAGCGGGCGGGCAGGAGCTGACTACGAGCAGTACTTC. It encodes CSGRAGADYEQYF.

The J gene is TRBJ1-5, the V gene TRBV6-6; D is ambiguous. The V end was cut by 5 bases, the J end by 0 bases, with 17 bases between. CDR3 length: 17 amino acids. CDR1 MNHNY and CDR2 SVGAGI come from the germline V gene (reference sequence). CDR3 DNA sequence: TGTGCCAGCAGTCTTACGAACCCTCTATATAGCAATCAGCCCCAGCATTTT. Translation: CASSLTNPLYSNQPQHF.

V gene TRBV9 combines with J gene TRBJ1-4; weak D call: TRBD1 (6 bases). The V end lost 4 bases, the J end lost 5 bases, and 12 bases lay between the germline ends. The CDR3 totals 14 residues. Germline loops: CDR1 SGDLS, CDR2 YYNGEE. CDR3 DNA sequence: TGTGCCAGCAGCCCCGGGACACCCAATGAAAAACTGTTTTTT. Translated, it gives CASSPGTPNEKLFF.